Given below is one T cell receptor (beta chain) in context. Original data processing: How many nucleated cells were present was estimated from reference gene primer amplification. Method: immunoSEQ multiplex PCR; TCRdb's copy keeps in-frame clones and lacks some. Clonal size and the V and J genes are those of that table, whereas D and trimming came from the DNA. This sample has roughly 38,000 clones; around 80% occur once, and the top ten carry approximately 39%. The entry originates in a study of blood T cell repertoires in COVID-19. Study in general: T cells, B-cell-depleted T cells, or PBMCs supplied cDNA or gDNA.

The V end lost 6 bases, the J end lost 9 bases, and 18 bases lay between the germline ends. The CDR3 is 14 residues long. CDR1 is LNHDA and CDR2 is SQIVND in the germline V gene (reference sequence). Material: peripheral blood. The receptor comes from a man aged 40-49 years with active or convalescent COVID-19. V usage is TRBV19 and J usage is TRBJ1-5; D uncertain. The CDR3 spells CASSPAGDNAPQHF. CDR3 bases: TGTGCCAGTAGCCCGGCGGGAGATAATGCGCCCCAGCATTTT.